This passage covers 11 T cell receptor beta chains from one sample sequenced in a study of OX40 agonist ivuxolimab in advanced cancers. TCRdb's copy holds only in-frame clones and misses some; the assay was immunoSEQ multiplex PCR. Of around 90,000 clones listed, around 90% were seen once; the top ten hold about 7%. Material: CD4+ or CD8+ T cells sorted from blood, obtained in a trial of the OX40 agonist ivuxolimab. All receptors derive from an adult with an advanced solid tumor such as melanoma, head and neck, liver or kidney cancer.

This clone was counted between two and nine times. The genes are TRBV19 and TRBJ1-2; 9 bases are shared with TRBD1. CDR1 is LNHDA and CDR2 is SQIVND in the germline V gene (reference sequence). After removal of 4 bases from V and 2 bases from J, the junction contained 2 bases not matched to a gene. This CDR3 spans 14 amino acids. CDR3 coding DNA: TGTGCCAGTAGTACCGGGACAGGGAACTATGGCTACACCTTC. Its translation: CASSTGTGNYGYTF.

This clone was recorded once. This chain joins TRBV19 and TRBJ2-5; a weak D match, TRBD1 (6 bases). V dropped 4 bases and J dropped 3 bases, with 18 bases sitting between them. The CDR3 runs 16 residues. Looked up from germline, CDR1 is LNHDA and CDR2 is SQIVND (reference sequence). CDR3: CASSTRDRLGEETQYF. CDR3 nucleotide sequence: TGTGCCAGTAGTACCAGAGACAGGCTGGGGGAAGAGACCCAGTACTTC.

The rearrangement links TRBV6-5 to TRBJ2-7; D might be TRBD1 (6 bases). The CDR3 is 11 residues long. Trimming took off 5 bases at V and 7 bases at J, with 9 bases between the two ends. Germline V gene lookup returns CDR1 MNHEY and CDR2 SVGAGI. The CDR3: CASSQGQEQYF. CDR3 sequence (DNA): TGTGCCAGCAGTCAGGGGCAAGAGCAGTACTTC.

This clone was counted a few times. The chain has TRBV2 and TRBJ2-2, with TRBD2 identical over 13 bases. Germline V gives CDR1 SNHLY, CDR2 FYNNEI. With V trimmed by 7 bases and J by 2 bases, 7 bases remained unmatched. This CDR3 region has 17 residues. DNA of the CDR3: TGTGCCAGCACCACCGGACTAGCGGGAGCCAACACCGGGGAGCTGTTTTTT. It encodes CASTTGLAGANTGELFF.

The V call is TRBV19, the J call TRBJ2-2, with D uncertain. CDR1 is LNHDA and CDR2 is SQIVND in the germline V gene (reference sequence). The V end was cut by 1 base, the J end by 4 bases, with 10 bases between. The CDR3 is 15 residues long. CDR3 region: CASSIALPGTGELFF. The CDR3 nucleotides are TGTGCCAGTAGTATAGCCCTTCCTGGCACCGGGGAGCTGTTTTTT.

The chain joins TRBV27 to TRBJ2-2; 14 bases align to TRBD2. Losses at the gene ends were 2 bases for V and 5 bases for J; bases not matched to a gene: 4. Germline V gives CDR1 MNHEY, CDR2 SMNVEV (reference sequence). The CDR3 extends over 17 amino acids. In DNA form, the CDR3 reads TGTGCCAGCAGTTTACCCGGGACTAGCGGGAGTACCGGGGAGCTGTTTTTT. It specifies CASSLPGTSGSTGELFF.

The genes are TRBV7-1 and TRBJ2-7; 11 bases are shared with TRBD2. TRBV7-1 falls under the ORF class, with uncertain function. The V gene end was trimmed by 4 bases and the J gene end by 0 bases; junction bases not matched to a gene: 11. The CDR3 spans 18 residues. The CDR3 bases are TGTGCCAGCAGCTTAGCTACGGGACTAGCGGCTAGCTCCTACGAGCAGTACTTC. It specifies CASSLATGLAASSYEQYF.

This chain connects TRBV7-9 to TRBJ1-4; the D is unclear. V gave up 2 bases and J gave up 5 bases, with 9 bases separating them. The CDR3 totals 14 residues. Per germline, CDR1 SEHNR and CDR2 FQNEAQ (reference sequence). CDR3 coding DNA: TGTGCCAGCAGCTTATTGTCGGGGAATGAAAAACTGTTTTTT. The encoded protein is CASSLLSGNEKLFF.

V gene TRBV11-3 combines with J gene TRBJ2-2; D not resolved. V dropped 0 bases and J dropped 4 bases, with 12 bases sitting between them. This CDR3 is built from 16 residues. The germline V gene has CDR1 SGHNT and CDR2 YENEEA. CDR3 nucleotide sequence: TGTGCCAGCAGCTTAGATCCCCTGAACCCCACCGGGGAGCTGTTTTTT. It is translated as CASSLDPLNPTGELFF.

The chain recombines TRBV2 with TRBJ2-6; no clear D. Trimming cost V 7 bases and J 1 base, with 11 bases left between them. CDR1 and CDR2 from the germline V gene are SNHLY and FYNNEI. The CDR3 runs to 15 residues. In DNA form, the CDR3 reads TGTGCCAGCATTTGGGGTGGGTCTGGGGCCAACGTCCTGACTTTC. It codes for CASIWGGSGANVLTF.

This chain connects TRBV19 to TRBJ2-1, with 9 bases fitting TRBD1. Trimming took 4 bases from V and 5 from J; bases not matched to a gene: 9. Per the germline V gene, CDR1 is LNHDA and CDR2 is SQIVND (reference sequence). CDR3 length equals 16 residues. CDR3 nucleotides: TGTGCCAGTAGTAGCCCCCGGGACAGGGCGAACAATGAGCAGTTCTTC. This gives the protein CASSSPRDRANNEQFF.